The 21 T cell receptor beta chains reported below all come from one sample, sequenced in a study of Ad26.COV2.S vaccination and SARS-CoV-2 variants. Method: immunoSEQ multiplex PCR; TCRdb's copy keeps in-frame clones and lacks some. The sample has some 7,000 clones, roughly 84% seen once. The sample here was peripheral blood, taken after recovery from COVID-19. These TCRs come from a human donor who had recovered from COVID-19.

CDR3 in DNA: TGTGCCAGCAGGTTCAGCGGGGGGCTGACCGGGGAGCTGTTTTTT. It codes for CASRFSGGLTGELFF. The chain employs TRBV2 and TRBJ2-2; 9 bases are shared with TRBD2. The germline V gene encodes CDR1 SNHLY and CDR2 FYNNEI. The CDR3 is 15 amino acids. After removal of 6 bases from V and 5 bases from J, the junction contained 7 bases not matched to a gene.

V is TRBV12-5 and J is TRBJ2-3; 15 bases are a match to TRBD2. Per germline, CDR1 LGHNT and CDR2 FRNRAP. CDR3 length: 18 residues. V lost 4 bases and J lost 5; bases outside the gene matches: 10. CDR3 amino acids: CASGYSSGTSGRKDTQYF. CDR3 bases: TGTGCTAGTGGTTATTCCTCCGGGACTAGCGGGAGGAAAGATACGCAGTATTTT.

This clone was counted a few times. The V and J genes are TRBV6-2 or TRBV6-3 and TRBJ1-1; TRBD1 matches 9 bases. The germline CDR1 and CDR2 sequences are MNHEY and SVGEGT. The V gene end was trimmed by 5 bases and the J gene end by 12 bases; junction bases not matched to a gene: 4. The CDR3 has 11 amino acids. Here the CDR3 reads CASSTGGGTFF. The DNA for the CDR3 is TGTGCCAGCAGTACAGGGGGCGGAACTTTCTTT.

The V gene is TRBV18, the J gene TRBJ2-1, with 7 bases lining up with TRBD1. The V gene end was trimmed by 3 bases and the J gene end by 8 bases; junction bases not matched to a gene: 4. In germline, CDR1 is KGHSH, CDR2 LQKENI. CDR3 length: 13 residues. The CDR3 spells CASSPRGIDEQFF. In DNA, the CDR3 is TGTGCCAGCTCACCCAGGGGGATAGATGAGCAGTTCTTC.

The chain carries TRBV11-2 and TRBJ1-1; the D gene is possibly TRBD1 (5 bases). Trimming cost V 1 base and J 7 bases, with 19 bases left between them. This CDR3 spans 16 amino acids. Per germline, CDR1 SGHAT and CDR2 FQNNGV. Here the CDR3 reads CASSLVGAGVSGEAFF. The CDR3 DNA reads as TGTGCCAGCAGCTTAGTAGGGGCCGGGGTAAGCGGTGAAGCTTTCTTT.

The chain couples TRBV12-5 to TRBJ2-5; weak D call: TRBD1 (7 bases). Germline CDR1 is LGHNT and CDR2 is FRNRAP. V shed 1 base and J shed 11 bases, with 17 bases lying between them. The CDR3 loop spans 14 amino acids. The DNA for the CDR3 is TGTGCTAGTGGTTTGGGGAGGGGGCTTCAGGAGCAGTACTTC. Its translation is CASGLGRGLQEQYF.

This clone was found a few times. V usage is TRBV9 and J usage is TRBJ1-3; D is uncertain. CDR1 and CDR2 (germline): SGDLS, YYNGEE. Between the trimmed V and J ends, which lost 0 bases and 1 base, there was a span of 2 bases. CDR3 length: 13 residues. In nucleotides, the CDR3 is TGTGCCAGCAGCGTAGATTCTGGAAACACCATATATTTT. Protein sequence: CASSVDSGNTIYF.

In this sample, this clone turned up a few times. The rearrangement joins TRBV29-1 to TRBJ1-2; no clear D. V gave up 3 bases and J gave up 2 bases, with 13 bases separating them. The CDR3 spans 14 residues. Germline CDR1 SQVTM, CDR2 ANQGSEA. CDR3 coding DNA: TGCAGCGTTGATTATGCAGCCGACAACTATGGCTACACCTTC. Residues: CSVDYAADNYGYTF.

This sequence joins TRBV18 and TRBJ2-2; 11 bases line up with TRBD2. The V segment lost 4 bases and the J segment 6 bases; nucleotides outside the gene matches: 7. The CDR3 spans 16 residues. Germline CDR1 and CDR2: KGHSH and LQKENI. The CDR3 DNA sequence: TGTGCCAGCTCACTAGCCAGACTAGCGGGATCCGGGGAGCTGTTTTTT. Encoded protein: CASSLARLAGSGELFF.

J is TRBJ2-1 and V is TRBV7-9; maybe TRBD2 (5 bases). V lost 4 bases and J lost 8, with 15 bases in between. Per the germline V gene, CDR1 is SEHNR and CDR2 is FQNEAQ (reference sequence). The CDR3 sequence is 14 residues long. CDR3 sequence: CASSWRFLTHEQFF. The DNA of the CDR3 is TGTGCCAGCAGCTGGAGGTTTCTCACCCATGAGCAGTTCTTC.

The chain links TRBV6-2 or TRBV6-3 to TRBJ2-1; D is unclear. The CDR3 has 12 amino acids. V was pared by 6 bases and J by 7 bases, with 10 bases between. Germline CDR1 and CDR2: MNHEY and SVGEGT. In DNA, the CDR3 is TGTGCCAGCAGCTGGACCCCAAATGAGCAGTTCTTC. Protein product: CASSWTPNEQFF.

This chain uses TRBV5-1 with TRBJ1-2, with 8 bases lining up with TRBD1. V gave up 8 bases and J gave up 1 base; unmatched junction bases: 7. The CDR3 contains 14 residues. Germline V gene sequence: CDR1 SGHRS, CDR2 YFSETQ. CDR3: CASRSGQGNYGYTF. The CDR3, as DNA: TGCGCCAGTCGAAGCGGACAGGGTAACTATGGCTACACCTTC.

The gene calls are TRBV6-5 and TRBJ2-7; weak D call: TRBD1 (5 bases). This CDR3 has 16 amino acids. Germline V gene data show CDR1 as MNHEY and CDR2 as SVGAGI. V was pared by 2 bases and J by 0 bases, with 14 bases between. The CDR3 nucleotides are TGTGCCAGCAGTTACCCTCTGACAGCGACCTCCTACGAGCAGTACTTC. Residues: CASSYPLTATSYEQYF.

The chain employs TRBV6-2 or TRBV6-3 and TRBJ1-6, with D unresolved. The germline CDR1 and CDR2 sequences are MNHEY and SVGEGT. Trimming took off 5 bases at V and 10 bases at J, with 18 bases between the two ends. The CDR3 is 15 residues long. The CDR3 region has the DNA TGTGCCAGCAGTCCGGACGGACGTGCGGGCTCACCCCTCCACTTT. Protein product: CASSPDGRAGSPLHF.

The rearrangement joins TRBV6-6 to TRBJ2-7; D tentatively reads TRBD1 or TRBD2 (6 bases each). CDR1 and CDR2 (germline): MNHNY, SVGAGI (reference sequence). This CDR3 has 13 residues. V lost 7 bases and J 6 bases, leaving 16 bases between the germline ends. CDR3 sequence: CASTKGGVAEQYF. The CDR3 DNA reads TGTGCCAGCACGAAGGGGGGTGTCGCCGAGCAGTACTTC.

The chain has TRBV7-8 and TRBJ2-1; 8 bases align to TRBD2. Germline V gene sequence: CDR1 SGHVS, CDR2 FQNEAQ. The CDR3 totals 14 residues. V was pared by 5 bases and J by 11 bases, with 11 bases of the junction left unmatched. As DNA, the CDR3 is TGTGCCAGCAGCACAGACAGACTAGCGAGTAAGCAGTTCTTC. It translates to CASSTDRLASKQFF.

This clone was detected only once. This chain connects TRBV2 to TRBJ1-2, with TRBD1 matching over 9 bases. Germline lookup yields CDR1 SNHLY and CDR2 FYNNEI. Trimming removed 5 bases from V and 5 bases from J; junction bases left unmatched: 12. This CDR3 region has 16 residues. CDR3 coding DNA: TGTGCCAGCAGTCGCCGGGACAGGGTATTTGGGTATGGCTACACCTTC. This translates into CASSRRDRVFGYGYTF.

J is TRBJ2-5 and V is TRBV9; weak D call: TRBD1 (5 bases). V was pared by 3 bases and J by 1 base, with 16 bases between. This CDR3 is 16 amino acids long. Per the germline V gene, CDR1 is SGDLS and CDR2 is YYNGEE. CDR3 loop: CASSGPAGGAQETQYF. The CDR3 nucleotides read TGTGCCAGCAGCGGCCCGGCAGGTGGGGCCCAAGAGACCCAGTACTTC. Combining the CDR3 with reference TRBV9 and TRBJ2-5 gives the whole variable domain DSGVTQTPKHLITATGQRVTLRCSPRSGDLSVYWYQQSLDQGLQFLIQYYNGEERAKGNILERFSAQQFPDLHSELNLSSLELGDSALYFCASSGPAGGAQETQYFGPGTRLLVL.

J is TRBJ2-5 and V is TRBV4-2; no clear D gene. With 0 bases removed from V and 5 bases from J, the gap between germline ends came to 13 bases. Germline-derived CDR1 and CDR2 are LGHNA and YNFKEQ. The CDR3 extends over 15 amino acids. CDR3 loop: CASSQESGLGETQYF. For the CDR3, the DNA is TGTGCCAGCAGCCAAGAGTCTGGGCTGGGGGAGACCCAGTACTTC.

The V gene is TRBV7-2, the J gene TRBJ1-2; D perhaps matches TRBD1 (5 bases). Germline-derived CDR1 and CDR2 are SGHTA and FQGNSA. The CDR3 length is 14 residues. V was shortened by 5 bases and J by 6 bases, with 16 bases between the two germline ends. Here the CDR3 reads CASSLQRGSNGYTF. In nucleotides, the CDR3 is TGTGCCAGCAGCCTGCAGCGGGGGAGTAATGGCTACACCTTC.

This clone was counted a single time. V is TRBV7-2 and J is TRBJ2-1, with unresolved D. Trimming shortened V by 5 bases and J by 0 bases, and 5 bases separated the two germline ends. From germline, CDR1 is SGHTA and CDR2 FQGNSA. There are 13 residues in the CDR3. CDR3 sequence reads: CASSLDSYNEQFF. The CDR3 bases are TGTGCCAGCAGCCTCGACTCCTACAATGAGCAGTTCTTC.